Shown below are 29 T cell receptor beta chains from a single sample sequenced in a study of tissue T cells after allogeneic stem cell transplantation. Clones were sequenced by immunoSEQ multiplex PCR, and TCRdb holds only the in-frame ones, with some missing. The data show a few thousand clones, with more than 60% seen just once and approximately 7.7% held by the top ten. The specimen was tissue from the colon, collected at autopsy. The receptor set was obtained from an older female donor with lung cancer.

This clone was detected a few times. V usage is TRBV12-5 and J usage is TRBJ2-7, with TRBD1 matching 7 bases. The CDR3 loop spans 13 amino acids. J was trimmed by 4 bases and V by 8 bases; bases with no gene match: 8. Germline lookup yields CDR1 LGHNT and CDR2 FRNRAP. The DNA of the CDR3 is TGTGCTAGTTCAATGAGGGGGCATTACGAGCAGTACTTC. Translated, it gives CASSMRGHYEQYF.

This rearrangement joins TRBV5-6 to TRBJ1-6; 8 bases are shared with TRBD1. Trimming cost V 3 bases and J 7 bases; bases outside gene matches: 3. The CDR3 runs 14 residues. CDR1 is SGHDT, CDR2 YYEEEE, per germline. CDR3 region: CASSWDRTNSPLHF. In nucleotides, the CDR3 is TGTGCCAGCAGCTGGGACAGGACCAATTCACCCCTCCACTTT.

The rearrangement joins TRBV5-6 to TRBJ2-3; tentative D call: TRBD2 (6 bases). Trimming left V 2 bases short and J 4 bases short, with 11 bases between. Germline values: CDR1 SGHDT, CDR2 YYEEEE. This CDR3 contains 14 residues. The DNA for the CDR3 is TGTGCCAGCAGCTTCGGGAGTCTGTCAGATACGCAGTATTTT. It is translated as CASSFGSLSDTQYF.

The V and J genes are TRBV7-2 and TRBJ2-4, with D perhaps TRBD2 (6 bases). CDR1 and CDR2 from the germline V gene are SGHTA and FQGNSA. The CDR3 covers 17 residues. Trimming removed 1 base from V and 0 bases from J, with 13 bases in between. CDR3 DNA: TGTGCCAGCAGCTTAGGTTTTAGCGGCCTAGCCAAAAACATTCAGTACTTC. Its translation: CASSLGFSGLAKNIQYF.

This chain connects TRBV7-9 to TRBJ1-1; TRBD1 aligns across 8 bases. This CDR3 contains 15 residues. Trimming at V came to 5 bases and at J to 2 bases, leaving 7 bases not matched to a gene. Germline assignment: CDR1 SEHNR and CDR2 FQNEAQ (reference sequence). CDR3 residues: CASSSRGRVNTEAFF. The CDR3 bases are TGTGCCAGCAGCAGCAGGGGGCGCGTAAACACTGAAGCTTTCTTT.

The rearrangement joins TRBV6-5 to TRBJ1-2; 8 bases line up with TRBD1. Germline loops: CDR1 MNHEY, CDR2 SVGAGI. The J segment lost 4 bases and the V segment lost 5 bases, leaving 6 bases of the junction unmatched. The CDR3 has 14 residues. The CDR3 loop reads CASSIQTGAYGYTF. The CDR3 nucleotides are TGTGCCAGCAGTATTCAGACAGGGGCCTATGGCTACACCTTC.

This clone was recorded only once. V is TRBV2 and J is TRBJ2-2; TRBD2 matches 9 bases. The junction had 9 bases not matched to a gene; V was cut back by 7 bases and J by 6 bases. The germline CDR1 and CDR2 sequences are SNHLY and FYNNEI. This CDR3 has 15 amino acids. CDR3 region: CASTHAGLASGELFF. DNA of the CDR3: TGTGCCAGCACCCACGCCGGACTAGCGTCCGGGGAGCTGTTTTTT.

This chain links TRBV7-8 with TRBJ2-7, with TRBD2 matching 8 bases. The trim removed 1 base at V and 1 base at J, leaving 9 bases unmatched. The germline CDR1 and CDR2 sequences are SGHVS and FQNEAQ. This CDR3 has 17 amino acids. The CDR3 loop is CASSLVGGASGSYEQYF. As DNA, the CDR3 is TGTGCCAGCAGCTTAGTAGGGGGGGCTAGCGGGTCCTACGAGCAGTACTTC.

This clone turned up a few times. The chain links TRBV5-1 to TRBJ2-7; D remains ambiguous. Per germline, CDR1 SGHRS and CDR2 YFSETQ. Trimming cost V 0 bases and J 5 bases, with 12 bases left between them. The CDR3 has 14 amino acids. For the CDR3, the DNA is TGCGCCAGCAGCTTGGTACGGGCCCCCGACGAGCAGTACTTC. Amino acid sequence: CASSLVRAPDEQYF.

The chain links TRBV5-1 to TRBJ1-1; D possibly corresponds to TRBD1 (5 bases). CDR3 size: 16 residues. CDR1 and CDR2 (germline): SGHRS, YFSETQ. Trimming took off 0 bases at V and 2 bases at J, with 14 bases between the two ends. CDR3 DNA sequence: TGCGCCAGCAGCTTGGATGGGGCCCGAGCTAACACTGAAGCTTTCTTT. Its protein is CASSLDGARANTEAFF.

V usage is TRBV6-2 or TRBV6-3 and J usage is TRBJ1-2; maybe TRBD1 (5 bases). Germline CDR1 reads MNHEY; CDR2 reads SVGEGT. V shed 6 bases and J shed 10 bases, with 24 bases lying between them. The CDR3 runs to 15 residues. DNA for the CDR3: TGTGCCAGCAGCTCACTGACTCCCGGAGGGGATTTCTACACCTTC. Its translation is CASSSLTPGGDFYTF.

This chain connects TRBV6-2 or TRBV6-3 to TRBJ2-1; TRBD2 matches at 10 bases. The trim removed 2 bases at V and 4 bases at J, leaving 17 bases unmatched. CDR3 length equals 20 residues. Germline-derived CDR1 and CDR2 are MNHEY and SVGEGT. This CDR3 is CASSYPKRRSGLAVYNEQFF. The DNA for the CDR3 is TGTGCCAGCAGTTACCCGAAGCGGAGGAGCGGACTAGCGGTTTACAATGAGCAGTTCTTC.

This clone appeared a few times. Here the CDR3 DNA reads TGTGCCAGCAGTGAAGCGCTTCTTGGTAGCGGCAGCACAGATACGCAGTATTTT. It yields the protein CASSEALLGSGSTDTQYF. The chain combines TRBV6-1 with TRBJ2-3; D is possibly TRBD2 (6 bases). This CDR3 has 18 amino acids. V was shortened by 0 bases and J by 0 bases, with 16 bases between the two germline ends. Germline CDR1 is MNHNS and CDR2 is SASEGT.

The chain has TRBV9 and TRBJ2-1; TRBD1 might be the D (5 bases). V lost 1 base, J lost 9 bases, and 20 bases lay in between. Germline assignment: CDR1 SGDLS and CDR2 YYNGEE. The CDR3 is 16 residues long. The CDR3 nucleotides read TGTGCCAGCAGCGTAAGGAACGGCCAGGACACCGGTGAGCAGTTCTTC. Translating gives CASSVRNGQDTGEQFF.

This clone appeared once. The gene calls are TRBV4-1 and TRBJ2-7, with 9 bases that match TRBD2. V gave up 3 bases and J gave up 6 bases; unmatched junction bases: 9. The length of the CDR3 is 15 residues. Germline assignment: CDR1 MGHRA and CDR2 YSYEKL. CDR3 coding DNA: TGCGCCAGCAGCCATTCGACTAGCGGTTCCCTCGAGCAGTACTTC. As protein: CASSHSTSGSLEQYF.

The rearrangement links TRBV28 to TRBJ1-2, with 7 bases lining up with TRBD1. With V trimmed by 7 bases and J by 4 bases, 18 bases remained unmatched. Germline assignment: CDR1 MDHEN and CDR2 SYDVKM. This CDR3 has 17 residues. CDR3 sequence (DNA): TGTGCCAGCACCCCACCCCGAGGTATAGGGGGCGCCTATGGCTACACCTTC. Protein product: CASTPPRGIGGAYGYTF.

There are a few counts of this clone. The chain is built from TRBV11-2 and TRBJ2-3; the match to TRBD2 covers 8 bases. J was trimmed by 1 base and V by 3 bases; bases with no gene match: 3. From germline, CDR1 is SGHAT and CDR2 FQNNGV. The CDR3 has 15 amino acids. The CDR3 nucleotides read TGTGCCAGCAGCTTGGGTAGCGGGGGCACAGATACGCAGTATTTT. Translated: CASSLGSGGTDTQYF.

This sequence joins TRBV4-3 and TRBJ2-5, with D tentatively TRBD1 (5 bases). Trimming took off 0 bases at V and 3 bases at J, with 17 bases between the two ends. This CDR3 region has 17 residues. Germline lookup yields CDR1 LGHNA and CDR2 YSLEER. For the CDR3, the DNA is TGCGCCAGCAGCCAAGATAGGGGCACAGGCCGGGAAGAGACCCAGTACTTC. It codes for CASSQDRGTGREETQYF.

The chain employs TRBV27 and TRBJ1-2, with TRBD1 as a possible D gene (5 bases). This CDR3 region has 16 residues. The germline V gene encodes CDR1 MNHEY and CDR2 SMNVEV (reference sequence). Trimming took 5 bases from V and 5 from J, leaving 21 bases between them. CDR3 sequence: CASSPHNPGPQYGYTF. The CDR3 DNA is TGTGCCAGCAGTCCCCACAATCCGGGACCCCAGTATGGCTACACCTTC.

The gene calls are TRBV11-2 and TRBJ2-2; the match to TRBD2 covers 12 bases. Germline trimming cut 5 bases from V and 6 bases from J; bases unmatched to any gene: 1. Germline V CDR1 and CDR2: SGHAT, FQNNGV. CDR3 length: 14 residues. The CDR3 region is CASSRLAGAGELFF. The DNA of the CDR3 is TGTGCCAGCAGCCGACTAGCGGGAGCCGGGGAGCTGTTTTTT.

This clone is medium-sized (0.01 to 0.1%) in the sample. The gene calls are TRBV14 and TRBJ2-7; 7 bases match TRBD1. Per germline, CDR1 SGHDN and CDR2 FVKESK. The trim removed 5 bases at V and 2 bases at J, leaving 9 bases unmatched. The CDR3 extends over 15 amino acids. The CDR3 spells CASSSLSDRAYEQYF. CDR3 nucleotides: TGTGCCAGCAGCTCCTTATCTGACAGGGCCTACGAGCAGTACTTC.

This clone occurred a few times. The chain carries TRBV7-6 and TRBJ1-1, with D tentatively TRBD1 (5 bases). The germline V and J ends were trimmed by 1 base and 0 bases, with 9 bases remaining between them. This CDR3 is built from 15 residues. From germline, CDR1 is SGHVS and CDR2 FNYEAQ. CDR3: CASSLDGTLNTEAFF. The CDR3 DNA reads TGTGCCAGCAGCTTAGACGGGACGTTGAACACTGAAGCTTTCTTT.

This sequence joins TRBV19 and TRBJ2-7, with 8 bases that match TRBD1. CDR1 is LNHDA, CDR2 SQIVND, per germline (reference sequence). The V and J ends lost 5 bases and 6 bases, in that order; junction bases with no gene match: 9. The CDR3 has 14 amino acids. CDR3 residues: CASSERGQGSEQYF. The CDR3, as DNA: TGTGCCAGTAGTGAACGAGGACAGGGCAGCGAGCAGTACTTC.

The chain links TRBV5-1 to TRBJ2-2; tentatively, D is TRBD2 (5 bases). Trimming removed 1 base from V and 1 base from J, with 11 bases in between. The CDR3 loop spans 16 amino acids. The germline V gene encodes CDR1 SGHRS and CDR2 YFSETQ. In nucleotides, the CDR3 is TGCGCCAGCAGCTTGAGCCGGGGTATGAACACCGGGGAGCTGTTTTTT. Amino acids: CASSLSRGMNTGELFF.

This clone was observed a few times. V and J are TRBV5-1 and TRBJ2-5; 7 bases align to TRBD2. The CDR3 is 16 amino acids. The germline V gene has CDR1 SGHRS and CDR2 YFSETQ. Trimming removed 3 bases from V and 3 bases from J; junction bases left unmatched: 11. The CDR3 reads CASSSREAGHKETQYF. The CDR3 DNA is TGCGCCAGCAGCTCTCGCGAAGCGGGGCATAAAGAGACCCAGTACTTC.

The V gene is TRBV7-2, the J gene TRBJ2-6; D possibly uses TRBD1 or TRBD2 (5 bases each). Between the trimmed V and J ends, which lost 1 base and 5 bases, there was a span of 9 bases. This CDR3 contains 15 residues. From germline, CDR1 is SGHTA and CDR2 FQGNSA. The DNA of the CDR3 is TGTGCCAGCAGCTTAGGGGGACCGCGGGCCAACGTCCTGACTTTC. The encoded protein is CASSLGGPRANVLTF.

To note about this clone: Additional DNA sequences in this sample encode the identical CDR3. This chain connects TRBV19 to TRBJ2-3; tentatively, D is TRBD1 or TRBD2 (5 bases each). Germline V gives CDR1 LNHDA, CDR2 SQIVND (reference sequence). V was clipped by 7 bases and J by 3 bases, with 8 bases between them. The CDR3 sequence is 12 residues long. CDR3 DNA: TGTGCCAGTAAGGGGACGACAGATACGCAGTATTTT. It codes for CASKGTTDTQYF.

The V gene is TRBV9, the J gene TRBJ2-1; D uncertain. This CDR3 has 12 residues. Germline values: CDR1 SGDLS, CDR2 YYNGEE. The V end lost 2 bases, the J end lost 10 bases, and 10 bases lay between the germline ends. The CDR3 nucleotides are TGTGCCAGCAGCGTGAGCCCAGGAGAGCAGTTCTTC. It is translated as CASSVSPGEQFF.

The chain combines TRBV5-1 with TRBJ2-4, with D possibly being TRBD2 (5 bases). Trimming shortened V by 0 bases and J by 0 bases, and 7 bases separated the two germline ends. The V gene's germline CDR1 is SGHRS and CDR2 YFSETQ. The CDR3 is made up of 15 amino acids. The CDR3 DNA reads as TGCGCCAGCAGCTTGGGCGGGTTAGCCAAAAACATTCAGTACTTC. Its translation: CASSLGGLAKNIQYF.